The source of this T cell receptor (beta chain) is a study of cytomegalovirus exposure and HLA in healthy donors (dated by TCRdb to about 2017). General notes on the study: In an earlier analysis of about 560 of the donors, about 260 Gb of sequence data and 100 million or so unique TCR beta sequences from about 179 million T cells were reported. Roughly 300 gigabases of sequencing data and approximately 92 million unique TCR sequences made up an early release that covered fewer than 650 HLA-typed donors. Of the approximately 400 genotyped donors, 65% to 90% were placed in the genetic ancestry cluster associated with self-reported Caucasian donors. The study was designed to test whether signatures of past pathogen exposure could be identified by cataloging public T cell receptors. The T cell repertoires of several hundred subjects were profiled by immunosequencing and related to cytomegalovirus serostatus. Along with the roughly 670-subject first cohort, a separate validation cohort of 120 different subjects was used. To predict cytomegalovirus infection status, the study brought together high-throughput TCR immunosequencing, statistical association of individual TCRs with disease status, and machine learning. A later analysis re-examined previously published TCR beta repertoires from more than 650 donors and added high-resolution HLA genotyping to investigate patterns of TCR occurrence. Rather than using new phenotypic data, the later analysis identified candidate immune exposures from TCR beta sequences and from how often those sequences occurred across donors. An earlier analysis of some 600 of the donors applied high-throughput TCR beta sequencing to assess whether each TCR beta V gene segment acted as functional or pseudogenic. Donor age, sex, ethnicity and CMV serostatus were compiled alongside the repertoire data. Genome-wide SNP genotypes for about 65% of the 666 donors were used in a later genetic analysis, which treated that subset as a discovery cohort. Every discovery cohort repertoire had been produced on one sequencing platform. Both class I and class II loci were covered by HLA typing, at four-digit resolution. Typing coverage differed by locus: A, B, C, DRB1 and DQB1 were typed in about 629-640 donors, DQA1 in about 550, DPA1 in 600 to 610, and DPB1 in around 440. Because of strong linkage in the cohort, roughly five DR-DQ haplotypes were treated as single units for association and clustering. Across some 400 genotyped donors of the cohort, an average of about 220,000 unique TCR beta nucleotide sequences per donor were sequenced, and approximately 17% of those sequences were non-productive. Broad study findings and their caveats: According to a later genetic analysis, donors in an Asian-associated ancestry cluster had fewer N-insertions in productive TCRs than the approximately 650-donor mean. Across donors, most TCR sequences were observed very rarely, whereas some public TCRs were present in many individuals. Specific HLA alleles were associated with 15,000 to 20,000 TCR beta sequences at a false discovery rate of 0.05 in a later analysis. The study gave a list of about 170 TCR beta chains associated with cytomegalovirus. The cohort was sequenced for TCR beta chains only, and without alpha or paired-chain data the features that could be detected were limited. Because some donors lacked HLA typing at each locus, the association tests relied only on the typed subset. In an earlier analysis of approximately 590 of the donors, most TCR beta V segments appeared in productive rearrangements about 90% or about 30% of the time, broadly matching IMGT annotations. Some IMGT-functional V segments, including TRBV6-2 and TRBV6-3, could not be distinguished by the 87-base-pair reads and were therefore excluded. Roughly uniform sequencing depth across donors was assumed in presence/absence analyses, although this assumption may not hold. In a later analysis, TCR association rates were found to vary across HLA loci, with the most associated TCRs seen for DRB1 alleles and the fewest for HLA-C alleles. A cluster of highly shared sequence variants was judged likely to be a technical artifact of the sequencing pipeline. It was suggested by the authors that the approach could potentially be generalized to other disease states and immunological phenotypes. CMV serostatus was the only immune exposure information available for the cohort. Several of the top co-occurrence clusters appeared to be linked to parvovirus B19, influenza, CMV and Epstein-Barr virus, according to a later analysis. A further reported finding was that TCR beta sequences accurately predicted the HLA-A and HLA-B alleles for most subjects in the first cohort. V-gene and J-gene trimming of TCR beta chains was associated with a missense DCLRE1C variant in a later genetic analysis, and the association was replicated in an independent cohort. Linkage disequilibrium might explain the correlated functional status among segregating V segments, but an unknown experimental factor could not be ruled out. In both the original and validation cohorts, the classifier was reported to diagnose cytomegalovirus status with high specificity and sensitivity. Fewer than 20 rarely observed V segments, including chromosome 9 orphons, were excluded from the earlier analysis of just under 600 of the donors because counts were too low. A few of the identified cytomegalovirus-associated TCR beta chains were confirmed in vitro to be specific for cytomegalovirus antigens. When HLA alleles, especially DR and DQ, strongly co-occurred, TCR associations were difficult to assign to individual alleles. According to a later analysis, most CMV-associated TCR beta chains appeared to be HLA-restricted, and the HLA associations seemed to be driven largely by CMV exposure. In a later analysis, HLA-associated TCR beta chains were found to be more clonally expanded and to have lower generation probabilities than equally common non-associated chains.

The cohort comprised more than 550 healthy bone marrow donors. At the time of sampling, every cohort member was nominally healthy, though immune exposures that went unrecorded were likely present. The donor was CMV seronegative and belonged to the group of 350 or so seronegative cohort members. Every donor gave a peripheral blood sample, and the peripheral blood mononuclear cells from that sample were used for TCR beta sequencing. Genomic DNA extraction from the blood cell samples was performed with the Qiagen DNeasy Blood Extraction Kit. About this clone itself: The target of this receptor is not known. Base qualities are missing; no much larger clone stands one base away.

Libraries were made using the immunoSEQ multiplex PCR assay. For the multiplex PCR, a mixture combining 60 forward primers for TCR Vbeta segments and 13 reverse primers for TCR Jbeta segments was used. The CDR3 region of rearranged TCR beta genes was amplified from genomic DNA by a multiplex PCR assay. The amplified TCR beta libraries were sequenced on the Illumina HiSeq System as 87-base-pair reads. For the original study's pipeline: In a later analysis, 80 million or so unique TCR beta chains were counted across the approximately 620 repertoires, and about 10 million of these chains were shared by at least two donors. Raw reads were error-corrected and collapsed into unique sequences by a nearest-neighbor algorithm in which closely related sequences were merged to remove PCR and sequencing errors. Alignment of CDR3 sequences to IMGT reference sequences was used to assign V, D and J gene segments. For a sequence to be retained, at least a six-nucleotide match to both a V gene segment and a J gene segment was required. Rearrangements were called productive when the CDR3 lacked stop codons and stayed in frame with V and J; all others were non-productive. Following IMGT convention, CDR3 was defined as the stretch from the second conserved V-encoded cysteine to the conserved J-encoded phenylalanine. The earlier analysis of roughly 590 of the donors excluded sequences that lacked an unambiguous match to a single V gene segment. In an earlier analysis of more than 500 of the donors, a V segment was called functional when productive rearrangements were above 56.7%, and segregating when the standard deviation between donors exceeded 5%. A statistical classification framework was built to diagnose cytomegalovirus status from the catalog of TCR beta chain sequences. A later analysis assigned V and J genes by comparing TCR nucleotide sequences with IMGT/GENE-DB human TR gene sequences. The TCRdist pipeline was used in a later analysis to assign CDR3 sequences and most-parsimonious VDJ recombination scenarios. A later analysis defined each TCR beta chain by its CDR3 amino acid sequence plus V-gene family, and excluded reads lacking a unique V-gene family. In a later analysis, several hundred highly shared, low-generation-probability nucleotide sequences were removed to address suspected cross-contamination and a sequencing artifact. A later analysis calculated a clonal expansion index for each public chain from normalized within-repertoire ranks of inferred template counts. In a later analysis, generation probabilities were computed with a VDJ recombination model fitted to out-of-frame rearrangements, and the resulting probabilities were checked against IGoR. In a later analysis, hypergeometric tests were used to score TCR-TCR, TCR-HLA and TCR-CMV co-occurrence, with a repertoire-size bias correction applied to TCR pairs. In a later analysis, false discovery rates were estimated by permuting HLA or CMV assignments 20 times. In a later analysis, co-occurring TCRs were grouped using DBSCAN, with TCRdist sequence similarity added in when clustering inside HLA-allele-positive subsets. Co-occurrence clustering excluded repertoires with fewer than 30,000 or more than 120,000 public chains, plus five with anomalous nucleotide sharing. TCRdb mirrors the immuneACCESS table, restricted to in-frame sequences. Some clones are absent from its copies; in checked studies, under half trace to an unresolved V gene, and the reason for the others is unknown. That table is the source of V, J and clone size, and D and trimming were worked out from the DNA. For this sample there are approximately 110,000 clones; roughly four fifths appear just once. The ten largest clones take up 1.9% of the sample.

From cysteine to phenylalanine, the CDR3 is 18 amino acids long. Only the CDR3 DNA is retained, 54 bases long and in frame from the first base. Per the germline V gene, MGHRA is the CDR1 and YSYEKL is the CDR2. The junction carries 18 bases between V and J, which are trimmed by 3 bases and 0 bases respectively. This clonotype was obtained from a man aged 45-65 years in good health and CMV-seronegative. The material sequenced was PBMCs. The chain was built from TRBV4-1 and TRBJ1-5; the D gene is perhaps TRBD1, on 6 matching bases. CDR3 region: CASSHPGGTGTSNQPQHF. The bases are TGCGCCAGCAGCCATCCGGGGGGCACAGGGACTAGCAATCAGCCCCAGCATTTT.